These 8 T cell receptor beta chains share one sample of origin, sequenced in a study of CD8 T cells in Susac syndrome. Random-hexamer reverse transcription was applied to about 0.45 to 1 ug RNA. Via MiXCR, TCRdb re-called the immunoSEQ multiplex PCR reads, giving one row per CDR3 protein. The sample includes around 170,000 distinct CDR3 sequences, 94% of them seen just once. Sequenced input: CD4+ T cells from PBMCs. All receptors derive from a human donor with Susac syndrome.

The chain recombines TRBV20-1 with TRBJ2-5; 11 bases align to TRBD1. J was trimmed by 5 bases and V by 3 bases; bases with no gene match: 5. The CDR3 spans 14 residues. CDR1 and CDR2 (germline): DFQATT, SNEGSKA (reference sequence). CDR3: CSARDRGPRETQYF. CDR3 bases: TGCAGTGCTAGGGACAGGGGGCCCCGGGAGACCCAGTACTTC.

In DNA, the CDR3 is TGTGCCAGCAGTTACCTAAGGGGAGAAAACATTCAGTACTTC. This codes for CASSYLRGENIQYF. The J gene is TRBJ2-4, the V gene TRBV6-5; tentatively, D is TRBD1 or TRBD2 (5 bases each). This CDR3 contains 14 residues. Trimming shortened V by 2 bases and J by 5 bases, and 10 bases separated the two germline ends. CDR1 MNHEY and CDR2 SVGAGI come from the germline V gene.

This sequence joins TRBV10-3 and TRBJ1-1; D ambiguous. The germline gives CDR1 ENHRY, CDR2 SYGVKD. Trimming left V 11 bases short and J 0 bases short, with 13 bases between. The CDR3 runs 13 residues. This chain's CDR3 is CALRTAMNTEAFF. In DNA form, the CDR3 reads TGTGCCCTCCGGACGGCTATGAACACTGAAGCTTTCTTT.

The rearrangement links TRBV9 to TRBJ2-1, with D possibly matching TRBD2 (5 bases). In germline, CDR1 is SGDLS, CDR2 YYNGEE. V was cut by 3 bases and J by 0 bases, with 7 bases left in between. The length of the CDR3 is 14 residues. This chain's CDR3 is CASSETSSYNEQFF. The CDR3 region has the DNA TGTGCCAGCAGCGAAACTAGCTCCTACAATGAGCAGTTCTTC.

The chain joins TRBV6-5 to TRBJ2-5, with D tentatively TRBD1 (6 bases). Germline assignment: CDR1 MNHEY and CDR2 SVGAGI. The CDR3 runs to 15 residues. Trimming left V 6 bases short and J 1 base short, with 15 bases between. CDR3 bases: TGTGCCAGCAGGATCGGGACAAAGGTCCAAGAGACCCAGTACTTC. Amino acids: CASRIGTKVQETQYF.

The chain couples TRBV30 to TRBJ2-7; D is undetermined. The CDR3 is made up of 12 amino acids. V lost 4 bases to trimming and J lost 7 bases, with 14 bases between them. Germline assignment: CDR1 GTSNPN and CDR2 SVGIG (reference sequence). CDR3 sequence reads: CAWNHGYREQYF. CDR3 DNA sequence: TGTGCCTGGAATCATGGGTATCGGGAGCAGTACTTC. Full variable domain (rest looked up from reference TRBV30 and TRBJ2-7): SQTIHQWPATLVQPVGSPLSLECTVEGTSNPNLYWYRQAAGRGLQLLFYSVGIGQISSEVPQNLSASRPQDRQFILSSKKLLLSDSGFYLCAWNHGYREQYFGPGTRLTVT.

This clonotype is a singleton in its sample. V is TRBV5-1 and J is TRBJ2-1, with D possibly TRBD2 on 5 matching bases. Germline V gives CDR1 SGHRS, CDR2 YFSETQ. CDR3 length: 14 residues. V lost 4 bases, J lost 2 bases, and 10 bases lay in between. CDR3 loop: CASSMAGAYNEQFF. The DNA for the CDR3 is TGCGCCAGCAGCATGGCGGGCGCCTACAATGAGCAGTTCTTC.

The chain uses TRBV20-1 and TRBJ2-3; 12 nucleotides align to TRBD2. V was pared by 5 bases and J by 6 bases, with 9 bases of the junction left unmatched. This CDR3 has 15 amino acids. Germline values: CDR1 DFQATT, CDR2 SNEGSKA (reference sequence). CDR3 bases: TGCAGTGCTCTTGGACTAGCGGGGTCAGTGGATACGCAGTATTTT. Translating gives CSALGLAGSVDTQYF.